A single TCR beta chain is shown here with its context. Its antigen is unidentified. Individual cDNA molecules carried attached unique molecular identifiers. TCRdb fed the 5' RACE reads into MiXCR, producing one record per CDR3 protein. Of 83,000 or so distinct CDR3 sequences listed, roughly a tenth are singletons. This CDR3 has 15 amino acids. With 4 bases removed from V and 6 bases from J, the gap between germline ends came to 15 bases. From germline, CDR1 is KGHDR and CDR2 SFDVKD. The data are from a study of early T cells in non-severe SARS-CoV-2 infection. Study background: The chains were unpaired, and the sequenced material was bulk RNA from unsorted whole blood.

Findings and limits, study-wide: There was a bias toward anti-spike CD8 responses in VDJdb matching, which missed private and CD4 specificities.

This chain uses TRBV24-1 with TRBJ2-1, with D perhaps TRBD2 (5 bases). The clonotype was recovered from an adult who was a healthcare worker with PCR-confirmed SARS-CoV-2 infection or an uninfected control (not recorded which). The sample consisted of whole blood, taken at baseline. The CDR3 DNA sequence: TGTGCCACCAGTGACTCCGTACTAGGAGCCAATGAGCAGTTCTTC. Protein sequence: CATSDSVLGANEQFF.